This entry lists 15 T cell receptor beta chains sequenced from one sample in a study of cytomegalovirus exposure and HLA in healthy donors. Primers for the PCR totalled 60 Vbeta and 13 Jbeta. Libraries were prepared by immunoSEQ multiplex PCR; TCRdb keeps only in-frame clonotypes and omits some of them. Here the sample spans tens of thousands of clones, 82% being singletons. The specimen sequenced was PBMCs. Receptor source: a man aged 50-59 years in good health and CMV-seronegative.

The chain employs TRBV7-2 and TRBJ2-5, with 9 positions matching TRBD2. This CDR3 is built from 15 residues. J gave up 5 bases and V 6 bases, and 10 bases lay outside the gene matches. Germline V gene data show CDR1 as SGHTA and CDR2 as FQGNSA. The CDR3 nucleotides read TGTGCCAGCAGTAGCGGGAGTTGGTATGGGGAGACCCAGTACTTC. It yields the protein CASSSGSWYGETQYF.

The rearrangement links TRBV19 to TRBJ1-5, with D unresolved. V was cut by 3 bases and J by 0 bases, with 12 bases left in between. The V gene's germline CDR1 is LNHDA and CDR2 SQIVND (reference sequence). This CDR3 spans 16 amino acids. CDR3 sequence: CASSIGRILSNQPQHF. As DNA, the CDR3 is TGTGCCAGTAGTATCGGGAGGATACTTAGCAATCAGCCCCAGCATTTT.

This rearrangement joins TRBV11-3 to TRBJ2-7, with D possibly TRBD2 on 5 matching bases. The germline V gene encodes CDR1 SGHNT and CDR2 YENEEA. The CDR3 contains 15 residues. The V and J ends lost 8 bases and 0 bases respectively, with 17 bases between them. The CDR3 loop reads CASPIEVRASYEQYF. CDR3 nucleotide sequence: TGTGCCAGCCCCATTGAGGTGAGGGCCTCCTACGAGCAGTACTTC. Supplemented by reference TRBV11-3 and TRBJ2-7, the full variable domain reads EAGVVQSPRYKIIEKKQPVAFWCNPISGHNTLYWYLQNLGQGPELLIRYENEEAVDDSQLPKDRFSAERLKGVDSTLKIQPAELGDSAVYLCASPIEVRASYEQYFGPGTRLTVT.

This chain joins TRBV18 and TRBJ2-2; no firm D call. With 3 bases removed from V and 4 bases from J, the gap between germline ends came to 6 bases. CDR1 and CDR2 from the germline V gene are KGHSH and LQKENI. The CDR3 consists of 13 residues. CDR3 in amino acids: CASSPHGTGELFF. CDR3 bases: TGTGCCAGCTCACCCCACGGCACCGGGGAGCTGTTTTTT.

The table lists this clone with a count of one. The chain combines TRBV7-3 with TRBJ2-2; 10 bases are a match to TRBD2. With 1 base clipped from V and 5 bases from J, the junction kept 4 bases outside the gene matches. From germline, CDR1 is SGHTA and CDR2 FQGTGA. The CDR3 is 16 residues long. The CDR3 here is CASSLIGSGRTGELFF. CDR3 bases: TGTGCCAGCAGCTTAATCGGTAGCGGGAGGACCGGGGAGCTGTTTTTT.

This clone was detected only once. The chain's CDR3 is CASSSFPGVVSNQPQHF. CDR3 coding DNA: TGTGCCAGCAGCTCCTTCCCAGGGGTTGTTAGCAATCAGCCCCAGCATTTT. V gene TRBV5-5 combines with J gene TRBJ1-5, with D possibly matching TRBD1 (6 bases). Trimming stripped 3 bases from V and 0 bases from J, with 16 bases between. CDR1 is SGHKS, CDR2 YYEKEE, per germline (reference sequence). The CDR3 loop spans 17 amino acids.

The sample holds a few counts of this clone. CDR3 DNA sequence: TGCGCCAGCAGTCAGAACCTTCCCTACAATGAGCAGTTCTTC. It codes for CASSQNLPYNEQFF. The chain is built from TRBV10-2 and TRBJ2-1; no clear D gene. Looked up from germline, CDR1 is WSHSY and CDR2 is SAAADI. The CDR3 has 14 residues. V lost 5 bases, J lost 2 bases, and 10 bases lay in between.

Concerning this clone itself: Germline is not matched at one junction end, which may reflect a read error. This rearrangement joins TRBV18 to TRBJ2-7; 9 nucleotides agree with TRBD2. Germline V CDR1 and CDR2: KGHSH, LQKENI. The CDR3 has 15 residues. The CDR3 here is CASSPLAGTYYEQYF. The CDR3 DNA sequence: TGTGCCAGCTCGCCACTAGCGGGCACATACTACGAGCAGTACTTC. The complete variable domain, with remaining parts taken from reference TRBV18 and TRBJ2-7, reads NAGVMQNPRHLVRRRGQEARLRCSPMKGHSHVYWYRQLPEEGLKFMVYLQKENIIDESGMPKERFSAEFPKEGPSILRIQQVVRGDSAAYFCASSPLAGTYYEQYFGPGTRLTVT.

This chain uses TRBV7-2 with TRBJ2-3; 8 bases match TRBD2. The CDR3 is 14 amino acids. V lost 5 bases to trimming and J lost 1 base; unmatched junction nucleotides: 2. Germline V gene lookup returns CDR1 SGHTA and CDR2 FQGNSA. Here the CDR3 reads CASSVGGGTDTQYF. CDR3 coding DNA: TGTGCCAGCAGCGTCGGGGGGGGCACAGATACGCAGTATTTT.

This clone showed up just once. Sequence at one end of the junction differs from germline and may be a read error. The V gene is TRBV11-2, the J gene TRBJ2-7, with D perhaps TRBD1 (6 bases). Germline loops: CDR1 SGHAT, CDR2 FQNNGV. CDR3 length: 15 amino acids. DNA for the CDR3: TGTGCCAGCAGCCTAGACAGGATGAGCTCCTACGAGCAGTACTTC. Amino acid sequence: CASSLDRMSSYEQYF.

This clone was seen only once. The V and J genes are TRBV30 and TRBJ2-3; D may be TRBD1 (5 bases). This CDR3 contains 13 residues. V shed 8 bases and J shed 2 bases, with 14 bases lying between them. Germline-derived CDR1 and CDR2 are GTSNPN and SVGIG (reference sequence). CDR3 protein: CAGARAPTDTQYF. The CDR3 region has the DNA TGTGCCGGGGCACGGGCACCCACAGATACGCAGTATTTT.

The CDR3 is CASSPQNEQYF. The CDR3 DNA follows: TGTGCCAGCAGCCCGCAGAACGAGCAGTACTTC. This chain links TRBV11-2 with TRBJ2-7; D is undetermined. The CDR3 is 11 amino acids. Between the trimmed V and J ends, which lost 5 bases and 5 bases, there was a span of 7 bases. Germline V gives CDR1 SGHAT, CDR2 FQNNGV.

Written as DNA, the CDR3 is TGCGCCAGCAGTGGTACTCCCGGGGGGCGGCTGAACACCGGGGAGCTGTTTTTT. The encoded protein is CASSGTPGGRLNTGELFF. The genes are TRBV10-1 and TRBJ2-2; a weak D match, TRBD2 (7 bases). The CDR3 runs to 18 residues. CDR1 and CDR2 (germline): WNHNN, SYGVQD (reference sequence). Trimming took off 4 bases at V and 1 base at J, with 19 bases between the two ends.

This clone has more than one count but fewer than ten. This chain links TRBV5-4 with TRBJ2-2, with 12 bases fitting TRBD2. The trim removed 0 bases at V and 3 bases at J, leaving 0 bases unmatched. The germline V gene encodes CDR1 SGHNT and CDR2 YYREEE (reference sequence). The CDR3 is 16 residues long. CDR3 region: CASSLGLAGDTGELFF. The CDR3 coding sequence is TGTGCCAGCAGCTTGGGACTAGCGGGAGACACCGGGGAGCTGTTTTTT.

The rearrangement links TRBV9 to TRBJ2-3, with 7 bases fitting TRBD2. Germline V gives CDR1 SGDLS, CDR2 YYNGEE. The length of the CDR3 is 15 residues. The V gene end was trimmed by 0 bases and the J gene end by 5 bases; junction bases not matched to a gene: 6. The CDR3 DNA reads TGTGCCAGCAGCGTAGCAGCGGGAAGGGTAGATACGCAGTATTTT. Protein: CASSVAAGRVDTQYF.